The 8 T cell receptor beta chains presented below share a single source sample, sequenced in a study of T cells in Graves' hyperthyroidism and ophthalmopathy. What was amplified from RNA transcripts were TCR beta CDR3 regions. First-round RT-PCR targeting the TCR CDR3 was performed with the HTBI primer set. In TCRdb, the multiplex PCR reads were re-called with MiXCR into one record per CDR3 protein. Here the sample spans about 380,000 distinct CDR3 sequences, around 13% being singletons. Sequencing input: blood. The receptors shown here come from a woman aged 25 to 39 with Graves' ophthalmopathy.

This clonotype was detected ten times or more. V is TRBV7-9 and J is TRBJ2-4, with D unclear. Germline lookup yields CDR1 SEHNR and CDR2 FQNEAQ (reference sequence). The CDR3 extends over 14 amino acids. Trimming took off 5 bases at V and 1 base at J, with 9 bases between the two ends. In DNA form, the CDR3 reads TGTGCCAGCAGCCCCCCCGATGCCAAAAACATTCAGTACTTC. It codes for CASSPPDAKNIQYF.

This clonotype has only a few counts. A clone one base away is much larger, so this may be a read error. V and J are TRBV7-2 and TRBJ2-5; no clear D. The CDR3 extends over 15 amino acids. The germline CDR1 and CDR2 sequences are SGHTA and FQGNSA. V lost 3 bases to trimming and J lost 2 bases, with 13 bases between them. The CDR3 sequence is CASSLIGLLQETQYF. The DNA of the CDR3 is TGTGCCAGCAGCTTGATAGGCCTATTACAAGAGACCCAGTACTTC.

The CDR3 DNA reads as TGTGCCAGCAGTTGGGTATGGGGCGGACAAGAGACCCAGTACTTC. This gives the protein CASSWVWGGQETQYF. The J gene is TRBJ2-5, the V gene TRBV3-1, with D perhaps matching TRBD1 (5 bases). There are 15 residues in the CDR3. Germline lookup yields CDR1 LGHDT and CDR2 YNNKEL (reference sequence). V was trimmed by 6 bases and J by 2 bases, leaving 16 bases between them.

There are many counts of this clonotype. The CDR3 loop is CASSRQGARGYTF. In nucleotides, the CDR3 is TGTGCCAGCAGTAGACAGGGGGCGAGAGGCTACACCTTC. V and J are TRBV6-1 and TRBJ1-2, with TRBD1 identical over 10 bases. The CDR3 length is 13 residues. The junction had 5 bases not matched to a gene; V was cut back by 5 bases and J by 8 bases. Germline CDR1 and CDR2: MNHNS and SASEGT.

Many counts were recorded for this clonotype. This chain joins TRBV9 and TRBJ1-1; maybe TRBD1 (6 bases). Germline V gene lookup returns CDR1 SGDLS and CDR2 YYNGEE. The CDR3 length is 14 residues. Trimming took off 3 bases at V and 4 bases at J, with 13 bases between the two ends. The CDR3 sequence is CASSERDTGTEAFF. CDR3 coding DNA: TGTGCCAGCAGCGAAAGGGACACAGGCACTGAAGCTTTCTTT.

This clonotype was seen ten or more times. J is TRBJ2-1 and V is TRBV2; D is unresolved. From germline, CDR1 is SNHLY and CDR2 FYNNEI. The V end was cut by 4 bases, the J end by 9 bases, with 10 bases between. CDR3 length equals 12 residues. CDR3 sequence (DNA): TGTGCCAGCAGTGTTGAGTCCGGTGAGCAGTTCTTC. Amino acid sequence: CASSVESGEQFF.

This clonotype was counted many times. The genes are TRBV20-1 and TRBJ2-7; 9 positions match TRBD1. The germline V gene has CDR1 DFQATT and CDR2 SNEGSKA (reference sequence). With 2 bases clipped from V and 4 bases from J, the junction kept 3 bases outside the gene matches. The CDR3 consists of 13 residues. The CDR3 protein is CSARWDREYEQYF. The CDR3 DNA reads TGCAGTGCTAGATGGGACAGGGAATACGAGCAGTACTTC.

This clonotype has ten or more counts. The chain combines TRBV5-1 with TRBJ2-3, with a tentative D call TRBD1 (6 bases). The V gene's germline CDR1 is SGHRS and CDR2 YFSETQ. The CDR3 runs 16 residues. Trimming cost V 4 bases and J 4 bases, with 19 bases left between them. The CDR3 DNA reads as TGCGCCAGCAGCCCGAAAAAACAGGGTTGGGCAGATACGCAGTATTTT. It is translated as CASSPKKQGWADTQYF.